The next 15 T cell receptor beta chains were all read from a single sample in a study of T cell repertoires in ileal Crohn's disease (dated by TCRdb to the late 2010s). Libraries were constructed by the immunoSEQ multiplex PCR assay. TCRdb mirrors the immuneACCESS table, restricted to in-frame sequences. Some clones are absent from its copies; in checked studies, under half trace to an unresolved V gene, and the reason for the others is unknown. The sample includes around 8,200 clones, with around four fifths observed a single time. The ten biggest clones cover 6.5% to 9% of the sample. Sequenced sample: ileal tissue. These receptors originate from an adult with Crohn's disease.

The chain employs TRBV7-2 and TRBJ1-1; D perhaps matches TRBD1 (6 bases). This CDR3 spans 16 amino acids. The germline CDR1 and CDR2 sequences are SGHTA and FQGNSA. V was pared by 1 base and J by 5 bases, with 17 bases between. CDR3 nucleotides: TGTGCCAGCAGCTTAGGGGTACAGGGTCTAAGGACTGAAGCTTTCTTT. Translating gives CASSLGVQGLRTEAFF.

This clone has a handful of counts. The chain couples TRBV7-3 to TRBJ1-1, with D uncertain. From germline, CDR1 is SGHTA and CDR2 FQGTGA. This CDR3 comprises 13 residues. The germline V and J ends were trimmed by 6 bases and 0 bases, with 8 bases remaining between them. CDR3 sequence reads: CASSNAMNTEAFF. The CDR3 coding sequence is TGTGCCAGCAGTAACGCTATGAACACTGAAGCTTTCTTT.

The chain combines TRBV28 with TRBJ2-5, with 9 bases matching TRBD2. The CDR3 is 13 residues long. The germline gives CDR1 MDHEN, CDR2 SYDVKM. Unmatched junction bases numbered 7, after V lost 9 bases and J lost 5 bases. The CDR3 DNA reads as TGTGCCAGTTTGCGGGGGGGCGGGGAGACCCAGTACTTC. This translates into CASLRGGGETQYF.

This sequence joins TRBV9 and TRBJ1-1, with D possibly matching TRBD1 (6 bases). CDR1 and CDR2 from the germline V gene are SGDLS and YYNGEE. Trimming cost V 1 base and J 9 bases, with 13 bases left between them. The CDR3 covers 13 residues. The CDR3 DNA is TGTGCCAGCAGCGTACTTATAGGGGGTCAAGCTTTCTTT. It translates to CASSVLIGGQAFF.

CDR3 coding DNA: TGTGCCAGCAGCCCCTCAGTGGGGGCGAATGAGCAGTTCTTC. This sequence encodes CASSPSVGANEQFF. The J gene is TRBJ2-1, the V gene TRBV5-6; maybe TRBD1 (6 bases). The germline V and J ends were trimmed by 4 bases and 7 bases, with 15 bases remaining between them. CDR3 length: 14 amino acids. Looked up from germline, CDR1 is SGHDT and CDR2 is YYEEEE. The entire variable domain, with the rest obtained from reference TRBV5-6 and TRBJ2-1, is as follows: DAGVTQSPTHLIKTRGQQVTLRCSPKSGHDTVSWYQQALGQGPQFIFQYYEEEERQRGNFPDRFSGHQFPNYSSELNVNALLLGDSALYLCASSPSVGANEQFFGPGTRLTVL.

The chain is built from TRBV4-1 and TRBJ1-1; D gene uncertain. Germline CDR1 reads MGHRA; CDR2 reads YSYEKL. Between the trimmed V and J ends, which lost 1 base and 0 bases, there was a span of 15 bases. The CDR3 consists of 17 residues. CDR3 sequence: CASSQGIQSGLNTEAFF. The CDR3 coding sequence is TGCGCCAGCAGCCAAGGTATACAATCGGGATTGAACACTGAAGCTTTCTTT.

This clone was seen only a few times. The chain has TRBV4-3 and TRBJ2-7; 7 nucleotides agree with TRBD2. Germline V gives CDR1 LGHNA, CDR2 YSLEER. The CDR3 totals 13 residues. The J segment lost 6 bases and the V segment lost 1 base, leaving 3 bases of the junction unmatched. DNA of the CDR3: TGCGCCAGCAGCCAAGGGACTAGAGCCGAGCAGTACTTC. Amino acid sequence: CASSQGTRAEQYF.

The rearrangement uses TRBV4-1 and TRBJ1-2; 9 nucleotides agree with TRBD1. Germline V gene sequence: CDR1 MGHRA, CDR2 YSYEKL. The CDR3 spans 15 residues. With 6 bases clipped from V and 5 bases from J, the junction kept 10 bases outside the gene matches. The CDR3 DNA reads TGCGCCAGCAGGGGGACAGGGCCTACCCGTTATGGCTACACCTTC. It specifies CASRGTGPTRYGYTF.

The sample holds a few counts of this clone. Mismatch with germline at one junction end may stem from a read error. The rearrangement joins TRBV19 to TRBJ1-6; 7 positions agree with TRBD1. The CDR3 sequence is 14 residues long. Germline lookup yields CDR1 LNHDA and CDR2 SQIVND (reference sequence). The CDR3 sequence: CASTRGQGNSPLHF. The CDR3 region has the DNA TGTGCCAGTACTAGGGGGCAAGGGAATTCCCCCCTCCACTTT.

The chain uses TRBV27 and TRBJ2-7, with 8 positions matching TRBD1. The V segment lost 8 bases and the J segment 2 bases; nucleotides outside the gene matches: 14. This CDR3 comprises 16 residues. Per germline, CDR1 MNHEY and CDR2 SMNVEV (reference sequence). DNA of the CDR3: TGTGCCAGCCCCCCGTCAGCAGGGGGCTTCCCCTACGAGCAGTACTTC. Encoded protein: CASPPSAGGFPYEQYF.

The V and J genes are TRBV28 and TRBJ2-7; a possible D gene is TRBD2 (6 bases). Trimming shortened V by 8 bases and J by 3 bases, and 11 bases separated the two germline ends. This CDR3 has 12 amino acids. Germline values: CDR1 MDHEN, CDR2 SYDVKM. Written as DNA, the CDR3 is TGTGCCAGCTCACGGCGGGGCTACGAGCAGTACTTC. Residues: CASSRRGYEQYF.

The rearrangement uses TRBV11-2 and TRBJ1-1; D is ambiguous. CDR1 and CDR2 from the germline V gene are SGHAT and FQNNGV. The CDR3 loop spans 15 amino acids. Trimming pared 1 base from V and 5 bases from J, leaving 14 bases between. The CDR3 sequence: CASSLVGGQRTEAFF. The CDR3 coding sequence is TGTGCCAGCAGCTTAGTGGGTGGGCAGCGGACTGAAGCTTTCTTT.

This clone was counted between two and nine times. The V gene is TRBV6-1, the J gene TRBJ1-3; D gene unclear. Trimming shortened V by 7 bases and J by 0 bases, and 10 bases separated the two germline ends. Germline V lookup: CDR1 MNHNS, CDR2 SASEGT. This CDR3 spans 14 amino acids. CDR3 in amino acids: CASNDLFSGNTIYF. For the CDR3, the DNA is TGTGCCAGCAATGACCTCTTCTCTGGAAACACCATATATTTT.

This chain joins TRBV7-8 and TRBJ2-3, with D perhaps matching TRBD1 (5 bases). Germline V gene lookup returns CDR1 SGHVS and CDR2 FQNEAQ. The CDR3 contains 17 residues. V was shortened by 4 bases and J by 2 bases, with 19 bases between the two germline ends. The CDR3 region has the DNA TGTGCCAGCAGCTCTCGACAGCAGAGAAGAGTCACAGATACGCAGTATTTT. Residues: CASSSRQQRRVTDTQYF. The variable domain in full, with the rest retrieved from reference TRBV7-8 and TRBJ2-3, is GAGVSQSPRYKVAKRGQDVALRCDPISGHVSLFWYQQALGQGPEFLTYFQNEAQLDKSGLPSDRFFAERPEGSVSTLKIQRTQQEDSAVYLCASSSRQQRRVTDTQYFGPGTRLTVL.

The chain has TRBV4-2 and TRBJ2-2; no clear D. Germline assignment: CDR1 LGHNA and CDR2 YNFKEQ. V lost 1 base and J lost 3, with 9 bases in between. There are 15 residues in the CDR3. This CDR3 reads CASSQAGPDTGELFF. The CDR3 DNA is TGTGCCAGCAGCCAAGCAGGCCCAGACACCGGGGAGCTGTTTTTT.